The clone carrying this T cell receptor (beta chain) was seen a few times. Its specificity is not known. The data were obtained in a study of blood T cells in healthy people across ages. V was cut by 3 bases and J by 2 bases, with 16 bases left in between. Germline V gene sequence: CDR1 MGHRA, CDR2 YSYEKL. The CDR3 loop spans 16 amino acids. Sample-barcoded 5' priming and a J-beta primer mix drove a second PCR of 7 to 11 cycles. TCRdb independently ran MiXCR on the 5' RACE reads; one entry per CDR3 protein. The sample records about 1.8 million distinct CDR3 sequences, less than 50% being singletons. Study conclusions and caveats: Age showed a roughly linear inverse relationship with TCR beta diversity per million T cells.

Healthy Caucasian individuals from Russia aged about 6 to 95 served as donors. J is TRBJ2-5 and V is TRBV4-1; D might be TRBD1 (5 bases). The sample consisted of blood. The TCR was taken from a woman in her 40s in good health. The CDR3 is CASSHPLDRMQETQYF. For the CDR3, the DNA is TGCGCCAGCAGCCACCCTCTAGACAGAATGCAAGAGACCCAGTACTTC.